The present entry profiles one TCR beta chain with its context. Its recognized antigen is unknown. No per-base quality is available; no much larger clone lies one base away. Using the deep immunoSEQ assay, TCR CDR3 regions were amplified from genomic DNA by multiplex PCR. Extracted genomic DNA from each cell subset was spread evenly across all wells of several immunoSEQ 96-well plates, with each plate serving as a replicate. For sorted subsets, each replicate PCR was loaded with around 200 ng genomic DNA, equivalent to some 31,000 T cell genomes. Purified libraries were quantified with a Qubit 3.0 fluorometer, sized on a Bioanalyzer 2100, and re-quantified with the KAPA Library Quantification kit. Every immunoSEQ 96-well plate was sequenced on a separate single-read 150-cycle Illumina NextSeq 550 flow cell. On the study's bioinformatics: Because the immunoSEQ output included only junctional sequences and no quality scores, the filtering could not be the same as the filtering used for full-length reads. To assign V/J genes and CDR3, sequences were annotated using PyIR, a Python wrapper for IgBLAST v1.9, with IMGT germline references. Reads with weak V/J assignments (E-value above 1e-6), missing CDR3, stop codons, out-of-frame junctions, or ambiguous translated residues were removed. A V3J clonotype was defined by an identical inferred V gene, J gene, and CDR3 amino acid sequence. The percentage overlap between two repertoires was calculated by dividing the number of shared unique clonotypes by the size of the smaller repertoire. Repertoire richness was assessed with RTK rarefaction, the Chao1 estimator, and Recon v2.1 estimates of unobserved clonotypes. Generation probabilities were computed with OLGA for all TCRbeta clonotypes obtained by the gDNA method from several donors. The clones in this table, taken by TCRdb from immuneACCESS, are in-frame only. Not every clone is retained; where verified, under half of the shortfall comes from an unresolved V gene, and the cause of the rest is unknown. Clone size and the V and J calls come from that table; the DNA yielded D and trimming. Present in this sample are 600,000 to 750,000 clones, 80% to 95% of which were seen just once. The ten largest clones take up 34% of the sample.

Healthy HIV-negative adults with no recently reported acute infections or vaccinations were included as donors. Every donor was a Caucasian adult residing in Nashville, Tennessee, USA. CD8 memory samples consisted of magnetically selected CD45RO+ cells combined with CCR7-negative CD45RA+ effector memory (TemRA) cells. Blood was obtained by leukapheresis, after which PBMCs were separated by Ficoll-Histopaque density gradient centrifugation and cryopreserved in liquid nitrogen vapor phase. Purity and quantity of every magnetically sorted T cell population were checked by analytical flow cytometry. Genomic DNA was isolated from every sorted fraction and measured by UV absorbance on a Nanodrop 2000c. These data belong to a study of shared clonotypes between healthy human individuals (TCRdb year 2020). For context, the study as a whole: The cohort included a few men and a couple of women between 18 and 49 years of age. For each donor, three plates each were used for CD4 naive and CD4 memory, two plates were used for CD8 naive, and one plate was used for CD8 memory. Per donor, leukapheresis produced somewhere between about 0.8 and 9 billion PBMCs. To increase sequencing depth and limit assay-specific biases, TCR repertoire library preparation and sequencing were carried out by different laboratories using diverse techniques. To estimate repertoire size and how much clonotype sharing occurs between individuals, the study deeply sequenced the blood TCR repertoires of 5 or 6 healthy adults.

Study-wide conclusions, independent of this receptor: Naive subsets generally had larger estimated clonotype richness than memory subsets. Across a handful of donors, about 4.5% of naive CD4, 3% to 4% of naive CD8, under 2.5% of memory CD4, and approximately 0.4% of memory CD8 clonotypes were shared. Because the study included only a small number of donors, the genetic and exposure-history diversity represented was limited. Clonotypes shared by all four sorted-subset donors showed higher generation probabilities than non-shared clonotypes. Based on pairwise subsampling, the degree of clonotype sharing among donors was expected to be affected by sequencing depth. Only blood was sampled, and tissue TCR repertoires likely differ from those in blood. Even with the large sequencing depth, rarefaction of the sorted-subset datasets indicated that sequencing was incomplete.

The clonotype was recovered from a man between 18 and 29 years old in good health. Some clones in this sample may be carry-over from other donors' samples. Sequenced material: memory CD8+ T cells from PBMCs. Taken with the paper, the label for cell subset or site translates to: CD45RO+ cells pooled with CCR7-negative TemRA cells.

The CDR3 is CASGKAVSSYNEQFF. In nucleotides, the sequence is TGTGCCAGCGGTAAAGCGGTGAGCTCCTACAATGAGCAGTTCTTC. The V and J segments used are TRBV28 and TRBJ2-1; possibly the D gene is TRBD2, per 5 matching bases. The CDR3 covers 15 residues, taking in both the cysteine and the phenylalanine. Here the CDR3 DNA is all that survives: 45 bases in frame from base 1. A distance of 14 bases separates the germline ends of V and J, which lose 8 bases and 0 bases respectively. Taken from the germline V gene, the CDR1 and CDR2 loops are MDHEN and SYDVKM.